A single sample is the source of the 14 T cell receptor beta chains below, sequenced in a study of cytomegalovirus exposure and HLA in healthy donors. Both 60 Vbeta primers and 13 Jbeta primers went into the PCR. Some clones are missing from TCRdb's copy, which holds only in-frame ones; the method was immunoSEQ multiplex PCR. This table has approximately 220,000 clones, over 80% appearing once. Sequencing was performed on PBMCs. These receptors all come from a boy under 10 years old in good health and CMV-seronegative.

This clone was counted a few times. In DNA, the CDR3 is TGTGCCAGCAGCCCCGGGACAGGGACCCAGAACACCGGGGAGCTGTTTTTT. Its translation: CASSPGTGTQNTGELFF. The V gene is TRBV11-1, the J gene TRBJ2-2, with TRBD1 identical over 9 bases. This CDR3 contains 17 residues. The germline V gene encodes CDR1 SGHAT and CDR2 FQDESV (reference sequence). Trimming at V came to 5 bases and at J to 1 base, leaving 8 bases not matched to a gene. Drawing the rest from reference TRBV11-1 and TRBJ2-2, the complete variable domain is EAEVAQSPRYKITEKSQAVAFWCDPISGHATLYWYRQILGQGPELLVQFQDESVVDDSQLPKDRFSAERLKGVDSTLKIQPAELGDSAMYLCASSPGTGTQNTGELFFGEGSRLTVL.

This chain connects TRBV7-9 to TRBJ1-1, with unresolved D. Germline V gives CDR1 SEHNR, CDR2 FQNEAQ (reference sequence). The CDR3 contains 13 residues. Trimming stripped 5 bases from V and 6 bases from J, with 13 bases between. DNA of the CDR3: TGTGCCAGCAGCCCCCCCCGACAATCTGAAGCTTTCTTT. It translates to CASSPPRQSEAFF.

There are a few counts of this clone. This chain links TRBV5-1 with TRBJ2-6; 7 positions agree with TRBD1. The CDR3 spans 17 residues. V was pared by 0 bases and J by 3 bases, with 6 bases of the junction left unmatched. CDR1 and CDR2 from the germline V gene are SGHRS and YFSETQ. CDR3 amino acids: CASSLGPNRGGANVLTF. For the CDR3, the DNA is TGCGCCAGCAGCTTGGGGCCGAACAGGGGTGGGGCCAACGTCCTGACTTTC. Full variable domain (remainder filled in from reference TRBV5-1 and TRBJ2-6): KAGVTQTPRYLIKTRGQQVTLSCSPISGHRSVSWYQQTPGQGLQFLFEYFSETQRNKGNFPGRFSGRQFSNSRSEMNVSTLELGDSALYLCASSLGPNRGGANVLTFGAGSRLTVL.

The V gene is TRBV30, the J gene TRBJ2-7; TRBD2 aligns across 14 bases. The ends lost 4 bases at V and 0 bases at J; junction bases unmatched: 11. CDR1 is GTSNPN, CDR2 SVGIG, per germline (reference sequence). This CDR3 contains 18 residues. The CDR3 nucleotides read TGTGCCTGGACACTAGTCCGGACTAGCGGGGGGTACTCCTACGAGCAGTACTTC. Its translation: CAWTLVRTSGGYSYEQYF.

A single count supports this clone. This chain uses TRBV6-5 with TRBJ2-1, with D perhaps matching TRBD1 (6 bases). The germline gives CDR1 MNHEY, CDR2 SVGAGI. The CDR3 runs to 15 residues. Trimming shortened V by 6 bases and J by 7 bases, and 19 bases separated the two germline ends. For the CDR3, the DNA is TGTGCCAGCAGAACAGACGGAGCCCAGGGGAATGAGCAGTTCTTC. This sequence encodes CASRTDGAQGNEQFF.

This clone came up a few times. J is TRBJ2-2 and V is TRBV20-1, with D possibly being TRBD2 (6 bases). This CDR3 spans 11 amino acids. Germline assignment: CDR1 DFQATT and CDR2 SNEGSKA (reference sequence). The V and J ends lost 5 bases and 8 bases respectively, with 9 bases between them. CDR3: CSAGREGELFF. The DNA of the CDR3 is TGCAGTGCTGGACGGGAGGGGGAGCTGTTTTTT.

As concerns this clone: A junction boundary mismatches the germline segment, possibly from a read error. The chain links TRBV18 to TRBJ2-2; 9 positions match TRBD2. From germline, CDR1 is KGHSH and CDR2 LQKENI. The length of the CDR3 is 16 residues. CDR3: CASSPPSGRVTGEMFF. The CDR3 bases are TGTGCCAGCTCACCACCTAGCGGGAGAGTCACCGGGGAGATGTTTTTT.

This clone came up once. The rearrangement joins TRBV5-1 to TRBJ2-5; TRBD1 might be the D (5 bases). The CDR3 has 15 residues. Per germline, CDR1 SGHRS and CDR2 YFSETQ. The V and J ends lost 0 bases and 5 bases respectively, with 14 bases between them. The CDR3 DNA follows: TGCGCCAGCAGCTTGGCCGGTCAGGGCAGCGAGACCCAGTACTTC. Its translation: CASSLAGQGSETQYF.

The rearrangement links TRBV5-4 to TRBJ2-4, with 9 bases fitting TRBD1. This CDR3 is built from 14 residues. Germline lookup yields CDR1 SGHNT and CDR2 YYREEE (reference sequence). V was clipped by 4 bases and J by 3 bases; unmatched bases: 2. In DNA, the CDR3 is TGTGCCAGCAGCAAGGACAGGGGCAAAAACATTCAGTACTTC. Its translation is CASSKDRGKNIQYF.

This chain connects TRBV7-9 to TRBJ2-1; TRBD2 matches 9 bases. Per the germline V gene, CDR1 is SEHNR and CDR2 is FQNEAQ (reference sequence). This CDR3 contains 15 residues. V shed 4 bases, J shed 6 bases, and the junction held 7 bases outside the gene matches. CDR3 bases: TGTGCCAGCAGCTCGAGTAGCGGGAGAGGCAATGAGCAGTTCTTC. Translation: CASSSSSGRGNEQFF.

For the CDR3, the DNA is TGTGCCAGCAGTAGGGGAACTGAAGCTTTCTTT. As protein: CASSRGTEAFF. The rearrangement links TRBV28 to TRBJ1-1; D is perhaps TRBD1 (5 bases). Germline V CDR1 and CDR2: MDHEN, SYDVKM. V lost 5 bases and J lost 5, with 6 bases in between. CDR3 length equals 11 residues. The full variable domain, rest sourced from reference TRBV28 and TRBJ1-1, is DVKVTQSSRYLVKRTGEKVFLECVQDMDHENMFWYRQDPGLGLRLIYFSYDVKMKEKGDIPEGYSVSREKKERFSLILESASTNQTSMYLCASSRGTEAFFGQGTRLTVV.

The V and J genes are TRBV27 and TRBJ2-3; 8 bases agree with TRBD1. The CDR3 totals 18 residues. CDR1 MNHEY and CDR2 SMNVEV come from the germline V gene (reference sequence). Germline trimming cut 0 bases from V and 0 bases from J; bases unmatched to any gene: 8. CDR3 sequence: CASSLSDWTGRSTDTQYF. The CDR3 bases are TGTGCCAGCAGTTTATCAGATTGGACAGGGCGGAGCACAGATACGCAGTATTTT.

The CDR3 nucleotides read TGTGCCAGTAGTATAGGGAGAGAGAGTGAGACCCCGCTTTATGCCTACAATGAGCAGTTCTTC. Its protein product is CASSIGRESETPLYAYNEQFF. The V call is TRBV19, the J call TRBJ2-1; D ambiguous. The V end was cut by 1 base, the J end by 2 bases, with 27 bases between. This CDR3 is built from 21 residues. The germline V gene has CDR1 LNHDA and CDR2 SQIVND (reference sequence).

The chain links TRBV5-1 to TRBJ1-2; 9 bases line up with TRBD1. Germline CDR1 and CDR2: SGHRS and YFSETQ. Losses at the gene ends were 3 bases for V and 4 bases for J; bases not matched to a gene: 7. The CDR3 contains 15 residues. In DNA, the CDR3 is TGCGCCAGCAGCTCCGGGACAGGGAGGGCCTATGGCTACACCTTC. This encodes CASSSGTGRAYGYTF. Full variable domain (remainder filled in from reference TRBV5-1 and TRBJ1-2): KAGVTQTPRYLIKTRGQQVTLSCSPISGHRSVSWYQQTPGQGLQFLFEYFSETQRNKGNFPGRFSGRQFSNSRSEMNVSTLELGDSALYLCASSSGTGRAYGYTFGSGTRLTVV.